This entry features one T cell receptor beta chain sequence. Its specificity is unknown. The assay was immunoSEQ multiplex PCR, and TCRdb's table has in-frame clones only and misses some. This sample has fewer than 90,000 clones, with about 88% found just once. The source of the sample is a study of T cell responses to AZD1222 COVID-19 vaccine. General study results and limits: The study sampled repertoires only after the peak T cell response. Per reports, nearly half of all spike-specific TCRs target regions that are unmutated in variants. Clonal diversity was possibly underestimated, and white British individuals and females predominated among donors.

Germline assignment: CDR1 DFQATT and CDR2 SNEGSKA (reference sequence). V lost 6 bases and J 0 bases, leaving 5 bases between the germline ends. CDR3 length: 11 residues. This receptor was taken from an adult in good health. The input for sequencing was peripheral blood, taken on day 0 of AZD1222 vaccination. V and J are TRBV20-1 and TRBJ1-2, with D hard to call. DNA for the CDR3: TGCAGTGCCCGGACTAACTATGGCTACACCTTC. Protein: CSARTNYGYTF.